This T cell receptor (beta chain) was observed in a study of blood T cell repertoires in COVID-19. In the original analysis: Estimation of nucleated cell counts relied on the amplification of reference gene primers. Assay used: immunoSEQ multiplex PCR; TCRdb lists only in-frame clones, some missing. Clone size and the V and J calls come from that table; the DNA yielded D and trimming. The table shows approximately 97,000 clones, with 87% occurring only once. A single count supports this clone. Between the trimmed V and J ends, which lost 0 bases and 14 bases, there was a span of 14 bases. The CDR3 is 14 residues long. Looked up from germline, CDR1 is MRHNA and CDR2 is SNTAGT.

Sequences were obtained from peripheral blood. This sequence joins TRBV6-4 and TRBJ1-6; the D is unclear. This receptor was obtained from a woman in her forties or fifties with COVID-19, enrolled during active disease. The CDR3 DNA is TGTGCCAGCAGTGACTCGACGGCTTCTAGTACCCTCCACTTT. It yields the protein CASSDSTASSTLHF.